The clone carrying this TCR beta chain was counted only a few times. Looked up from germline, CDR1 is SGHNT and CDR2 is YYREEE (reference sequence). Trimming left V 7 bases short and J 2 bases short, with 17 bases between. The CDR3 has 15 amino acids. TCRdb re-analysed the 5' RACE reads in MiXCR, keeping a single row per CDR3 protein. The sample holds about 620,000 distinct CDR3 sequences; about a sixth are singletons and the top ten take 9.5% to 15%. This entry is derived from a study of T-cell memory formation after mild COVID-19. Sequenced: PBMCs or a T cell subset sorted from them (not recorded which). This receptor was taken from an adult woman who had mild COVID-19 (a few samples of this study predate the infection). Cell type and time point are not known. The rearrangement links TRBV5-4 to TRBJ2-3; perhaps TRBD1 as D (6 bases). This CDR3 reads CASRRGQGITDTQYF. In DNA form, the CDR3 reads TGTGCCAGCCGCCGCGGGCAGGGGATCACAGATACGCAGTATTTT. The full variable domain, in which reference TRBV5-4 and TRBJ2-3 provide the parts outside the CDR3, is ETGVTQSPTHLIKTRGQQVTLRCSSQSGHNTVSWYQQALGQGPQFIFQYYREEENGRGNFPPRFSGLQFPNYSSELNVNALELDDSALYLCASRRGQGITDTQYFGPGTRLTVL.